This T cell receptor (beta chain) was captured by sequencing in a study of identical twins (dated by TCRdb to 2016 to 2017). At the level of the whole study: TCR alpha and beta repertoires from monozygotic twins, unrelated adults of various ages and cord blood were deep-sequenced to test whether fetal clonotypes persist. To rule out contamination, the twin experiments were replicated at different times with different library preparation protocols. Study-wide findings and limitations: Zero-insertion analyses could be partly confounded by invariant T cells such as MAIT and iNKT, though diverse VJ usage argued against such confounding for most clonotypes. Out-of-frame TCR alpha sequences shared between twins showed an excess of low generation-probability sequences compared with coincidental sharing between unrelated individuals. Because the same donors could not be followed over many years, the conclusions relied on cross-sectional statistical analysis. Fewer insertions were carried by abundant cord blood beta clonotypes, a similar but weaker trend appeared in young adult naive repertoires, and no such trend appeared in memory repertoires. Out-of-frame TCR alpha sharing in monozygotic twins was systematically underestimated by recombination models, whereas sharing between unrelated individuals was in agreement with the recombination models. Excess twin sharing in beta out-of-frame sequences was weaker because fewer shared sequences lowered the signal-to-noise ratio.

This clonotype was observed many times. Which antigen it targets is not known. No clone much larger than this one lies a single base away; base qualities are absent. Every donor was a healthy Caucasian. The researchers also sequenced three unrelated adults who were not twins: a male aged 18 to 29, a male aged 50 to 59, and a female aged 50 to 59. Using Miltenyi CD45RO+ enrichment and human naive T-cell isolation kits, memory (CD45RO+) and naive T cells were isolated from PBMC. Library preparation used 5' RACE. Sequencing was performed on an Illumina HiSeq 2000. A universal primer binding site was introduced by template switching, and a unique molecular identifier was present in the final cDNA, enabling accurate counting of TCR cDNA molecules. Specific primers in the conserved constant-segment region were used to synthesize first-strand cDNA for TCR alpha and beta chains. To control for contamination, each cDNA library was double barcoded with a SMART-Mk sample barcode plus Illumina barcodes. TruSeq adapter sequences along with Illumina sample barcodes were introduced in two successive PCR steps. The TCR alpha and beta cDNA libraries were sequenced on the Illumina HiSeq platform using custom primers. From the authors' description of their analysis: MiGEC processed the raw reads to extract unique molecular identifiers, while MiXCR was used to determine the CDR3 positions. Recombination models were inferred per individual with the repgenHMM and IGoR tools using an EM algorithm. The tcR package in R was used for shared clonotype analysis, with sharing normalized by the product of cloneset sizes. To study raw recombination free of thymic and clonal selection effects, out-of-frame nonproductive sequences were analyzed. TCRdb itself trimmed the public reads at Q25 with fastp, ran MiXCR and retained productive beta chains. When rows share a CDR3 protein, they turn into one entry using the most common DNA and genes. In this record, the V and J calls reflect TCRdb's handling and not the investigators' own analysis. Counted in this sample were hundreds of thousands of distinct CDR3 sequences; roughly 6.2% of them appeared once. In total, the top ten clones hold under 2% of the sample.

Its CDR3 holds 13 amino acids, cysteine through phenylalanine. Left in the record is the CDR3 DNA by itself, 39 bases read in frame from the first base. Cut back by 1 base and 7 bases, the V and J ends lie 10 bases apart. CDR1 is given as SGHDN and CDR2 as FVKESK, both from the germline V gene. The sequence derives from a man younger than 30 in good health. The sample taken for sequencing was naive T cells sorted from blood. The sample's cell subset or site label, decoded: cells isolated with a human naive T-cell isolation kit. Here the chain combines TRBV14 and TRBJ2-5; a tentative D call is TRBD1 (5 bases match). DNA sequence: TGTGCCAGCAGCCAAGTTCAAAGGGGGACCCAGTACTTC. It translates to CASSQVQRGTQYF.